The 27 T cell receptor beta chains reported below all come from one sample, sequenced in a study of T cells in Graves' hyperthyroidism and ophthalmopathy. From RNA transcripts, TCR beta CDR3 regions were amplified. HTBI primers were the set used in a first-round RT-PCR of the TCR CDR3. TCRdb re-called the multiplex PCR reads with MiXCR, one entry per CDR3 protein. The profile shows roughly 420,000 distinct CDR3 sequences, 15% to 18% of them singletons. Specimen: blood. These receptors were taken from a woman younger than 35 with Graves' hyperthyroidism.

This clonotype was counted ten times or more. The V call is TRBV7-2, the J call TRBJ2-5; D may be TRBD2 (5 bases). The CDR3 runs to 12 residues. Germline V gene data show CDR1 as SGHTA and CDR2 as FQGNSA. V was cut by 6 bases and J by 5 bases, with 10 bases left in between. The CDR3 DNA reads as TGTGCCAGCAGTCCTAGCATGGAGACCCAGTACTTC. Translated, it gives CASSPSMETQYF.

The gene calls are TRBV24-1 and TRBJ1-2; perhaps TRBD1 as D (5 bases). From germline, CDR1 is KGHDR and CDR2 SFDVKD. V gave up 6 bases and J gave up 5 bases, with 12 bases separating them. This CDR3 contains 13 residues. This CDR3 is CATSPGLGYGYTF. The CDR3 DNA sequence: TGTGCCACCAGTCCAGGGTTGGGGTATGGCTACACCTTC.

This clonotype was recorded a few times. V gene TRBV19 combines with J gene TRBJ2-2; a possible D gene is TRBD1 (6 bases). Per the germline V gene, CDR1 is LNHDA and CDR2 is SQIVND (reference sequence). V gave up 1 base and J gave up 2 bases, with 11 bases separating them. CDR3 length: 16 amino acids. Here the CDR3 DNA reads TGTGCCAGTAGTATAGCCTACAGGGCCAACACCGGGGAGCTGTTTTTT. It translates to CASSIAYRANTGELFF.

The table lists this clonotype with a few counts. The chain uses TRBV19 and TRBJ1-4; D is ambiguous. This CDR3 has 13 amino acids. Trimming took off 5 bases at V and 5 bases at J, with 9 bases between the two ends. Germline V CDR1 and CDR2: LNHDA, SQIVND (reference sequence). The CDR3 loop reads CASSFGLNEKLFF. The DNA for the CDR3 is TGTGCCAGTAGTTTTGGACTGAATGAAAAACTGTTTTTT.

As concerns this clonotype: A much larger clone sits a single nucleotide away, making a read error possible. The chain has TRBV10-3 and TRBJ1-4, with D possibly being TRBD1 (6 bases). Germline CDR1 reads ENHRY; CDR2 reads SYGVKD. Trimming took off 0 bases at V and 6 bases at J, with 11 bases between the two ends. The CDR3 extends over 15 amino acids. The chain's CDR3 is CAISESGATYEKLFF. CDR3 coding DNA: TGTGCCATCAGTGAGTCGGGGGCGACTTATGAAAAACTGTTTTTT.

The chain uses TRBV11-2 and TRBJ1-3; TRBD1 matches at 7 bases. CDR1 and CDR2 from the germline V gene are SGHAT and FQNNGV. This CDR3 spans 17 amino acids. Unmatched junction bases numbered 14, after V lost 5 bases and J lost 4 bases. The CDR3 loop is CASSPLEGATGGNTIYF. The DNA of the CDR3 is TGTGCCAGCAGCCCTCTAGAGGGGGCGACTGGAGGAAACACCATATATTTT.

This clonotype was recorded many times. The chain recombines TRBV5-1 with TRBJ2-1, with 12 bases aligning to TRBD2. CDR1 and CDR2 from the germline V gene are SGHRS and YFSETQ. This CDR3 contains 15 residues. V lost 4 bases, J lost 7 bases, and 6 bases stayed unmatched. The CDR3 spells CASSPRLAGENEQFF. The CDR3 bases are TGCGCCAGCAGCCCTAGACTAGCGGGAGAGAATGAGCAGTTCTTC.

This clonotype was seen repeatedly, ten times or more. The chain has TRBV7-3 and TRBJ2-7, with D perhaps assigned TRBD1 or TRBD2 (5 bases each). Trimming left V 5 bases short and J 0 bases short, with 8 bases between. Germline CDR1 and CDR2: SGHTA and FQGTGA. The CDR3 is 13 amino acids. The CDR3 sequence is CASSPGPSYEQYF. The CDR3, as DNA: TGTGCCAGCAGCCCGGGGCCCTCCTACGAGCAGTACTTC.

With respect to this clonotype: A clone one base away is much larger, so this may be a read error. V is TRBV27 and J is TRBJ1-1; tentatively, D is TRBD1 (6 bases). From germline, CDR1 is MNHEY and CDR2 SMNVEV (reference sequence). Trimming removed 6 bases from V and 1 base from J, with 18 bases in between. The CDR3 is 16 amino acids. CDR3 loop: CASSRNRDSTNTEAFF. The CDR3 DNA reads as TGTGCCAGCAGCCGAAACAGGGATTCCACGAACACTGAAGCTTTCTTT.

The chain has TRBV7-9 and TRBJ2-1; 9 bases match TRBD2. With 4 bases clipped from V and 5 bases from J, the junction kept 3 bases outside the gene matches. Germline lookup yields CDR1 SEHNR and CDR2 FQNEAQ (reference sequence). This CDR3 spans 14 amino acids. The CDR3, as DNA: TGTGCCAGCAGCTCGGGACTAGCCGACAATGAGCAGTTCTTC. Translating gives CASSSGLADNEQFF.

This clonotype has a count of ten or more. This chain joins TRBV3-1 and TRBJ2-5, with a weak D call TRBD2 (7 bases). V lost 0 bases and J 2 bases, leaving 13 bases between the germline ends. The germline V gene has CDR1 LGHDT and CDR2 YNNKEL (reference sequence). The CDR3 loop spans 16 amino acids. CDR3 amino acids: CASSQEGGGRQETQYF. CDR3 nucleotide sequence: TGTGCCAGCAGCCAAGAGGGGGGGGGCAGACAAGAGACCCAGTACTTC.

At least ten counts were recorded for this clonotype. The chain couples TRBV20-1 to TRBJ2-7, with 9 positions matching TRBD2. CDR1 is DFQATT and CDR2 is SNEGSKA in the germline V gene (reference sequence). The trim removed 5 bases at V and 7 bases at J, leaving 15 bases unmatched. CDR3 length: 15 amino acids. CDR3 DNA: TGCAGTGCTCAGAGCGGGGGGCCCCTCGATGAAGAGCAGTACTTC. It encodes CSAQSGGPLDEEQYF.

This clonotype was observed at least ten times. The CDR3 DNA follows: TGCAGTGCCCGACCCTTGACAGGGGTATATGGCTACACCTTC. It translates to CSARPLTGVYGYTF. The V call is TRBV20-1, the J call TRBJ1-2, with 8 bases that match TRBD1. The length of the CDR3 is 14 residues. Germline V gene sequence: CDR1 DFQATT, CDR2 SNEGSKA (reference sequence). Germline trimming cut 6 bases from V and 5 bases from J; bases unmatched to any gene: 11.

There are many counts of this clonotype. This chain connects TRBV3-1 to TRBJ1-1, with a weak D call TRBD1 (5 bases). Germline-derived CDR1 and CDR2 are LGHDT and YNNKEL (reference sequence). This CDR3 is built from 15 residues. Trimming cost V 1 base and J 2 bases, with 11 bases left between them. The CDR3 here is CASSQVWGGNTEAFF. DNA of the CDR3: TGTGCCAGCAGCCAAGTTTGGGGGGGTAACACTGAAGCTTTCTTT.

This clonotype was seen at least ten times. The chain has TRBV7-8 and TRBJ1-2; D ambiguous. Germline CDR1 is SGHVS and CDR2 is FQNEAQ. Trimming removed 0 bases from V and 4 bases from J, with 15 bases in between. CDR3 size: 16 residues. The CDR3 DNA reads as TGTGCCAGCAGCTTAGCGTCCCCCGGGGATGGCTATGGCTACACCTTC. Amino acid sequence: CASSLASPGDGYGYTF.

There are many counts of this clonotype. V gene TRBV12-3 or TRBV12-4 combines with J gene TRBJ1-6; 9 nucleotides align to TRBD1. The J segment lost 6 bases and the V segment lost 6 bases, leaving 9 bases of the junction unmatched. CDR3 size: 16 residues. The CDR3 reads CASSLGTGIFNSPLHF. CDR3 coding DNA: TGTGCCAGCAGCCTTGGGACAGGGATCTTTAATTCACCCCTCCACTTT.

The chain joins TRBV7-2 to TRBJ2-1; a weak D match, TRBD1 (5 bases). The germline gives CDR1 SGHTA, CDR2 FQGNSA. The CDR3 length is 13 residues. The V end lost 8 bases, the J end lost 3 bases, and 11 bases lay between the germline ends. CDR3 amino acids: CASVTDDYNEQFF. CDR3 nucleotides: TGTGCCAGCGTGACAGACGACTACAATGAGCAGTTCTTC.

In its sample, this clonotype was seen many times. This sequence joins TRBV28 and TRBJ2-5, with D tentatively TRBD2 (6 bases). The CDR3 sequence is 13 residues long. V was shortened by 5 bases and J by 4 bases, with 11 bases between the two germline ends. CDR1 is MDHEN and CDR2 is SYDVKM in the germline V gene. The CDR3 DNA reads TGTGCCAGCAGTGTCGGGGGAGCAGAGACCCAGTACTTC. Amino acids: CASSVGGAETQYF.

The chain employs TRBV18 and TRBJ2-2; 7 bases fit TRBD2. The J segment lost 4 bases and the V segment lost 2 bases, leaving 4 bases of the junction unmatched. This CDR3 contains 15 residues. CDR1 is KGHSH, CDR2 LQKENI, per germline. CDR3 coding DNA: TGTGCCAGCTCACCATTAGGGACTACCACCGGGGAGCTGTTTTTT. Translation: CASSPLGTTTGELFF. The variable domain in full, with the rest retrieved from reference TRBV18 and TRBJ2-2, is NAGVMQNPRHLVRRRGQEARLRCSPMKGHSHVYWYRQLPEEGLKFMVYLQKENIIDESGMPKERFSAEFPKEGPSILRIQQVVRGDSAAYFCASSPLGTTTGELFFGEGSRLTVL.

In its sample, this clonotype was seen many times. The chain employs TRBV5-1 and TRBJ2-3, with D possibly being TRBD1 or TRBD2 (5 bases each). Per germline, CDR1 SGHRS and CDR2 YFSETQ. The CDR3 consists of 15 residues. Deletions cut 4 bases from V and 0 bases from J, with 12 bases between. Written as DNA, the CDR3 is TGCGCCAGCAGCGACGGGACCTATAGCACAGATACGCAGTATTTT. It translates to CASSDGTYSTDTQYF.

The chain links TRBV13 to TRBJ2-5; possibly TRBD1 or TRBD2 for D (5 bases each). Germline-derived CDR1 and CDR2 are PRHDT and FYEKMQ (reference sequence). V was shortened by 3 bases and J by 3 bases, with 11 bases between the two germline ends. The CDR3 length is 14 residues. Here the CDR3 reads CASSLGEGKETQYF. For the CDR3, the DNA is TGTGCCAGCAGCTTGGGGGAAGGGAAAGAGACCCAGTACTTC.

This clonotype has ten or more counts. This chain joins TRBV5-1 and TRBJ1-1; no firm D call. This CDR3 comprises 15 residues. Trimming left V 3 bases short and J 1 base short, with 13 bases between. CDR1 and CDR2 (germline): SGHRS, YFSETQ. The CDR3 here is CASSSGTGQNTEAFF. CDR3 in DNA: TGCGCCAGCAGCTCCGGAACGGGCCAGAACACTGAAGCTTTCTTT.

The chain's CDR3 is CASSQRDTGANVLTF. The CDR3 nucleotides are TGCGCCAGCAGCCAGAGGGACACTGGGGCCAACGTCCTGACTTTC. The chain employs TRBV4-1 and TRBJ2-6, with D tentatively TRBD1 (6 bases). The V gene lost 3 bases and the J gene lost 2 bases, with 8 bases spanning the gap. This CDR3 has 15 residues. The germline gives CDR1 MGHRA, CDR2 YSYEKL.

At least ten counts were recorded for this clonotype. The rearrangement uses TRBV5-1 and TRBJ2-5; D not certain. V was shortened by 0 bases and J by 5 bases, with 14 bases between the two germline ends. The germline gives CDR1 SGHRS, CDR2 YFSETQ. The CDR3 contains 15 residues. This CDR3 is CASSLVHSRSETQYF. The CDR3 DNA sequence: TGCGCCAGCAGCTTGGTACACAGCCGGTCGGAGACCCAGTACTTC.

The chain uses TRBV7-9 and TRBJ2-5; TRBD2 aligns across 13 bases. The CDR3 covers 17 residues. From germline, CDR1 is SEHNR and CDR2 FQNEAQ (reference sequence). V trimming: 5 bases; J trimming: 2 bases; junction bases outside the gene matches: 8. The CDR3 nucleotides are TGTGCCAGCAGCCCTGGGGGACTAGCGGGGCTTCAAGAGACCCAGTACTTC. This gives the protein CASSPGGLAGLQETQYF.

This clonotype was seen at least ten times. V usage is TRBV6-1 and J usage is TRBJ2-3; D is unclear. Trimming shortened V by 3 bases and J by 5 bases, and 12 bases separated the two germline ends. Germline CDR1 is MNHNS and CDR2 is SASEGT. The CDR3 extends over 14 amino acids. Here the CDR3 DNA reads TGTGCCAGCAGTGACGGAGTTCCAGTAGATACGCAGTATTTT. As protein: CASSDGVPVDTQYF.

This chain joins TRBV20-1 and TRBJ2-5; TRBD2 matches at 12 bases. Germline V CDR1 and CDR2: DFQATT, SNEGSKA (reference sequence). Losses at the gene ends were 6 bases for V and 1 base for J; bases not matched to a gene: 6. CDR3 size: 15 residues. CDR3 sequence reads: CSAPTSGGFQETQYF. CDR3 nucleotides: TGCAGTGCCCCGACTAGCGGGGGCTTCCAAGAGACCCAGTACTTC.